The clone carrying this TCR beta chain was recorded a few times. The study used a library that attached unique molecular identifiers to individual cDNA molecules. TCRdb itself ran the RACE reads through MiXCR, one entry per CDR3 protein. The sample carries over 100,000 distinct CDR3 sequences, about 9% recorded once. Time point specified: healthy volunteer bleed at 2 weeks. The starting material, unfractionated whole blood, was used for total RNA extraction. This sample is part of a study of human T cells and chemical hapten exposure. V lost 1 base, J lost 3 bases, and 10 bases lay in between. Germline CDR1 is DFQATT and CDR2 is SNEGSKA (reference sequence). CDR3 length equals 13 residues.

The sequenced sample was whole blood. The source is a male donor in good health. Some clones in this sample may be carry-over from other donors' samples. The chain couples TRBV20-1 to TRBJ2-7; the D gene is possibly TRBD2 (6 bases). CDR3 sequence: CSARGSGVYEQYF. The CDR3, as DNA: TGCAGTGCTAGAGGGTCGGGGGTCTACGAGCAGTACTTC.